This entry concerns a single TCR beta chain. Using its own MiXCR run on the 5' RACE reads, TCRdb lists one record per CDR3 protein. Seen here are around 510,000 distinct CDR3 sequences, over 11% observed once, and the top ten hold approximately 0.98%. The sample comes from a study of identical twins. The germline CDR1 and CDR2 sequences are SQVTM and ANQGSEA. This CDR3 is built from 15 residues. After removal of 1 base from V and 7 bases from J, the junction contained 8 bases not matched to a gene. These same data were also listed under a study on yellow fever vaccine responses in identical twins.

This sequence was found in a young woman in good health. Sequenced sample: CD4+ T cells sorted from blood. The chain carries TRBV29-1 and TRBJ2-1; 9 nucleotides agree with TRBD1. As DNA, the CDR3 is TGCAGCGTTGAAGGGGGGACAGGGATTTTAAATGAGCAGTTCTTC. It is translated as CSVEGGTGILNEQFF.